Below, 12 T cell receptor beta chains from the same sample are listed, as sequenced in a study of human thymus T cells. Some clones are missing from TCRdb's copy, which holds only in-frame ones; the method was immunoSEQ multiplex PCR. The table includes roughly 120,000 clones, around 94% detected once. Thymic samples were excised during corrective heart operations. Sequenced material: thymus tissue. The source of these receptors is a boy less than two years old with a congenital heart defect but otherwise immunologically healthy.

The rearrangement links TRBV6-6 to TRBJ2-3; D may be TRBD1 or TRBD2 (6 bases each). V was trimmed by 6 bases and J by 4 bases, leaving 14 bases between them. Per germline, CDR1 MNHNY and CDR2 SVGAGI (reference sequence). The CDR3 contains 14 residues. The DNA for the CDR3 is TGTGCCAGCAGGATTGGGGGGCGCGCAGATACGCAGTATTTT. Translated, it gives CASRIGGRADTQYF.

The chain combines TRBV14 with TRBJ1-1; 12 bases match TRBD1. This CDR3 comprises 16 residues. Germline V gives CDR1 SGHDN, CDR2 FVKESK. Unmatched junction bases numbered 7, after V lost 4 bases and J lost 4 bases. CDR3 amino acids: CASSPGQGAESTEAFF. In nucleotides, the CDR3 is TGTGCCAGCAGCCCGGGACAGGGGGCGGAGAGCACTGAAGCTTTCTTT.

The CDR3: CASSQRQGGTEAFF. CDR3 nucleotide sequence: TGTGCCAGCAGTCAACGACAGGGGGGGACTGAAGCTTTCTTT. The J gene is TRBJ1-1, the V gene TRBV27; 9 nucleotides agree with TRBD1. The CDR3 is 14 residues long. The J segment lost 5 bases and the V segment lost 5 bases, leaving 6 bases of the junction unmatched. Germline V gives CDR1 MNHEY, CDR2 SMNVEV (reference sequence).

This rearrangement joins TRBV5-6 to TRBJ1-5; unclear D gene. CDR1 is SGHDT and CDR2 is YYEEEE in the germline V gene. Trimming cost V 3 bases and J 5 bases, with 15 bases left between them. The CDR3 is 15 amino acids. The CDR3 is CASSSYQSEYQPQHF. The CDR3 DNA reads TGTGCCAGCAGCTCTTACCAATCGGAGTATCAGCCCCAGCATTTT.

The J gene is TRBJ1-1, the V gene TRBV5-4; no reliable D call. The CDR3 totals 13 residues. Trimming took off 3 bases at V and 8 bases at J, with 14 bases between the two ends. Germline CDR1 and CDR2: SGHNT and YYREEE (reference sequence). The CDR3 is CASSYGVGIEAFF. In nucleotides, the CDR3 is TGTGCCAGCAGCTACGGGGTTGGGATCGAAGCTTTCTTT. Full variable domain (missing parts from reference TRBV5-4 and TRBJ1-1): ETGVTQSPTHLIKTRGQQVTLRCSSQSGHNTVSWYQQALGQGPQFIFQYYREEENGRGNFPPRFSGLQFPNYSSELNVNALELDDSALYLCASSYGVGIEAFFGQGTRLTVV.

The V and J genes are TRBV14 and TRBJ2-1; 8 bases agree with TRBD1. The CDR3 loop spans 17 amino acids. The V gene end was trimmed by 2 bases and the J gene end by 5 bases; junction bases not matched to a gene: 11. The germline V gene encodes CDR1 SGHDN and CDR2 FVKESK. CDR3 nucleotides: TGTGCCAGCAGCCAAAGCCGACCAGGGGGCCGCGACAATGAGCAGTTCTTC. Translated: CASSQSRPGGRDNEQFF.

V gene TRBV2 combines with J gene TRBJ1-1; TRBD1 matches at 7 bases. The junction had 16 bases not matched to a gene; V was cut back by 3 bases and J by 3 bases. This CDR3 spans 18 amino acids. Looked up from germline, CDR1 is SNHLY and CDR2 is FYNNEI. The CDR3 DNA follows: TGTGCCAGCAGTGAGCGGGGAAGGACAGGACTATTATACACTGAAGCTTTCTTT. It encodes CASSERGRTGLLYTEAFF.

DNA for the CDR3: TGCGCCAGCAGCTTGGGGACGCTGAACACTGAAGCTTTCTTT. This translates into CASSLGTLNTEAFF. This sequence joins TRBV5-1 and TRBJ1-1; D unclear. V dropped 0 bases and J dropped 0 bases, with 6 bases sitting between them. CDR3 length: 14 residues. Germline V CDR1 and CDR2: SGHRS, YFSETQ. The full variable domain, in which reference TRBV5-1 and TRBJ1-1 provide the parts outside the CDR3, is KAGVTQTPRYLIKTRGQQVTLSCSPISGHRSVSWYQQTPGQGLQFLFEYFSETQRNKGNFPGRFSGRQFSNSRSEMNVSTLELGDSALYLCASSLGTLNTEAFFGQGTRLTVV.

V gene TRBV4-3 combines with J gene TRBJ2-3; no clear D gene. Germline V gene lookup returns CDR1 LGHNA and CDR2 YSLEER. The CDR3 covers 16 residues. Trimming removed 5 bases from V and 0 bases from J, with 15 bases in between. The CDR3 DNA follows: TGCGCCAGCAGCGTTAGGCCGGGTCCCAGCACAGATACGCAGTATTTT. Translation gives CASSVRPGPSTDTQYF.

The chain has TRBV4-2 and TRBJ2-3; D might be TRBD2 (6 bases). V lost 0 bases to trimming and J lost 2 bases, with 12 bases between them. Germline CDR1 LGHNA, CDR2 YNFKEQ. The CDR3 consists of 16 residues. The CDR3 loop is CASSQDWGVDTDTQYF. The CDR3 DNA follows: TGTGCCAGCAGCCAAGATTGGGGGGTAGACACAGATACGCAGTATTTT.

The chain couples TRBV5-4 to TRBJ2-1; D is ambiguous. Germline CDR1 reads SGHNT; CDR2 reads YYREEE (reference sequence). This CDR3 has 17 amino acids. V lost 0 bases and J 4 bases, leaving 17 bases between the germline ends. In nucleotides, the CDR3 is TGTGCCAGCAGCTTGGTCTCGGGCAGACCACCTTACAATGAGCAGTTCTTC. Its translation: CASSLVSGRPPYNEQFF.

CDR3 amino acids: CAWSAPRVGRGNTIYF. In nucleotides, the CDR3 is TGTGCCTGGAGTGCTCCCAGGGTGGGGCGCGGAAACACCATATATTTT. V gene TRBV30 combines with J gene TRBJ1-3; TRBD1 might be the D (5 bases). The V gene lost 1 base and the J gene lost 4 bases, with 17 bases spanning the gap. The CDR3 loop spans 16 amino acids. The germline V gene has CDR1 GTSNPN and CDR2 SVGIG (reference sequence).